This T cell receptor (beta chain) was identified during a study of OX40 agonist ivuxolimab in advanced cancers. In terms of the full investigation: Ivuxolimab, which targeted the costimulatory receptor OX40 (CD134), was an agonistic, fully human IgG2 monoclonal antibody. In the dose-escalation cohort, approximately 83% of patients were male, and the mean age was 60 years with a range of about 20 to 90. The purpose of peripheral TCRbeta sequencing was to test whether ivuxolimab changed TCR sequence diversity and led to clonal T-cell expansion. Of the roughly 52 dose-escalation patients, hepatocellular carcinoma was present in around 19, melanoma in around 15, renal cell carcinoma in 9 and head and neck cancer in 9. Partial responses were achieved by three dose-escalation patients, of whom one had hepatocellular carcinoma and two had cutaneous melanoma. Intravenous ivuxolimab was administered to patients every 2 weeks at six dose levels: 0.01, 0.1, 0.3, 1.5, 3 and 10 mg/kg. Prior anti-PD-1, anti-PD-L1 or anti-CTLA-4 therapy was permitted, and approximately 40% of dose-escalation patients had received checkpoint inhibitors. The monotherapy dose-escalation portion (N = 52 patients) of the phase I ivuxolimab trial is reported in the paper.

Notes on this clone: Its recognized antigen is unknown. Base qualities are not provided; no much larger clone lies one nucleotide away.

Genomic DNA was extracted from sorted cells for sequencing of the TCRbeta CDR3 region. TCRbeta CDR3 regions were sequenced using the immunoSEQ Assay. TCRdb stores this immuneACCESS table with in-frame sequences only. Part of the clones is absent; in the studies checked, under half of the shortfall reflects unresolved V genes, and no reason is known for the rest. A total of about 62,000 clones appear in this sample, around 85% of them only once. 3.5% to 4% of the sample comes from the top ten. What the authors observed across the whole study: Partial responders in the 0.1-3.0 mg/kg groups had among the lowest normalized peripheral clonal expansion, especially among CD8+ T cells. At doses of 0.1 to 3.0 mg/kg, clonal expansion of both CD4+ and CD8+ T cells in blood was seen between baseline and week 6. The antigen specificity of the peripheral T cells that underwent clonal expansion was not determined. On average, CD8+ T cells showed more expanded clones than CD4+ T cells after ivuxolimab. Low levels of normalized T-cell clonal expansion were also shown by some nonresponding patients.

In the germline V gene, CDR1 corresponds to SGHRS and CDR2 to YFSETQ. V was cut back by 3 bases and J by 1 base, leaving a gap of 5 bases between them. Taken from cysteine to phenylalanine, the CDR3 has 12 residues. The entry retains the CDR3 DNA only, 36 bases that are in frame from base 1. Patients with autoimmune disease history or receiving systemic immunosuppression were excluded from the trial. Peripheral blood for TCR sequencing was collected from all dose cohorts at baseline, on cycle 4 day 1, and on cycle 7 day 1. Samples came from an open-label, multicenter, first-in-human phase I dose-escalation trial of ivuxolimab. Adults with locally advanced or metastatic melanoma, renal cell, hepatocellular, or head and neck squamous cell carcinoma were enrolled in the trial. Before TCR sequencing, CD4+ T cells and CD8+ T cells from peripheral blood were sorted into separate populations.

The chain is encoded by TRBV5-1 joined to TRBJ2-7, with TRBD1 tentatively as D gene (5 bases match). The sequencing here drew on CD4+ or CD8+ T cells sorted from blood, taken in a trial of the OX40 agonist ivuxolimab. The clonotype originates from an adult with an advanced solid tumor such as melanoma, head and neck, liver or kidney cancer. The CDR3 loop reads CASSSGSYEQYF. The nucleotide sequence reads TGCGCCAGCAGCTCAGGGTCCTACGAGCAGTACTTC.